This T cell receptor beta chain was identified in a study of cytomegalovirus exposure and HLA in healthy donors. Study-wide results and caveats: As a later analysis revealed, the rate of TCR association differed by HLA locus, with DRB1 most and HLA-C fewest.

In the case of this clone: Its antigen is still unknown.

PCR used 60 Vbeta primers and 13 Jbeta primers. The protocol was immunoSEQ multiplex PCR, while the TCRdb copy is restricted to in-frame clones and leaves out a portion. The sample holds 90,000 to 120,000 clones, about 72% seen once. The TCR comes from a young man in good health and CMV-seronegative. Sequencing was carried out using PBMCs.

The CDR3 spells CASSRTGTGDEAFF. In nucleotides, the CDR3 is TGTGCCAGCAGCCGCACCGGGACAGGGGATGAAGCTTTCTTT. The V gene is TRBV7-9, the J gene TRBJ1-1; 10 nucleotides match TRBD1. V trimming: 5 bases; J trimming: 7 bases; junction bases outside the gene matches: 7. This CDR3 spans 14 amino acids. Germline lookup yields CDR1 SEHNR and CDR2 FQNEAQ (reference sequence).